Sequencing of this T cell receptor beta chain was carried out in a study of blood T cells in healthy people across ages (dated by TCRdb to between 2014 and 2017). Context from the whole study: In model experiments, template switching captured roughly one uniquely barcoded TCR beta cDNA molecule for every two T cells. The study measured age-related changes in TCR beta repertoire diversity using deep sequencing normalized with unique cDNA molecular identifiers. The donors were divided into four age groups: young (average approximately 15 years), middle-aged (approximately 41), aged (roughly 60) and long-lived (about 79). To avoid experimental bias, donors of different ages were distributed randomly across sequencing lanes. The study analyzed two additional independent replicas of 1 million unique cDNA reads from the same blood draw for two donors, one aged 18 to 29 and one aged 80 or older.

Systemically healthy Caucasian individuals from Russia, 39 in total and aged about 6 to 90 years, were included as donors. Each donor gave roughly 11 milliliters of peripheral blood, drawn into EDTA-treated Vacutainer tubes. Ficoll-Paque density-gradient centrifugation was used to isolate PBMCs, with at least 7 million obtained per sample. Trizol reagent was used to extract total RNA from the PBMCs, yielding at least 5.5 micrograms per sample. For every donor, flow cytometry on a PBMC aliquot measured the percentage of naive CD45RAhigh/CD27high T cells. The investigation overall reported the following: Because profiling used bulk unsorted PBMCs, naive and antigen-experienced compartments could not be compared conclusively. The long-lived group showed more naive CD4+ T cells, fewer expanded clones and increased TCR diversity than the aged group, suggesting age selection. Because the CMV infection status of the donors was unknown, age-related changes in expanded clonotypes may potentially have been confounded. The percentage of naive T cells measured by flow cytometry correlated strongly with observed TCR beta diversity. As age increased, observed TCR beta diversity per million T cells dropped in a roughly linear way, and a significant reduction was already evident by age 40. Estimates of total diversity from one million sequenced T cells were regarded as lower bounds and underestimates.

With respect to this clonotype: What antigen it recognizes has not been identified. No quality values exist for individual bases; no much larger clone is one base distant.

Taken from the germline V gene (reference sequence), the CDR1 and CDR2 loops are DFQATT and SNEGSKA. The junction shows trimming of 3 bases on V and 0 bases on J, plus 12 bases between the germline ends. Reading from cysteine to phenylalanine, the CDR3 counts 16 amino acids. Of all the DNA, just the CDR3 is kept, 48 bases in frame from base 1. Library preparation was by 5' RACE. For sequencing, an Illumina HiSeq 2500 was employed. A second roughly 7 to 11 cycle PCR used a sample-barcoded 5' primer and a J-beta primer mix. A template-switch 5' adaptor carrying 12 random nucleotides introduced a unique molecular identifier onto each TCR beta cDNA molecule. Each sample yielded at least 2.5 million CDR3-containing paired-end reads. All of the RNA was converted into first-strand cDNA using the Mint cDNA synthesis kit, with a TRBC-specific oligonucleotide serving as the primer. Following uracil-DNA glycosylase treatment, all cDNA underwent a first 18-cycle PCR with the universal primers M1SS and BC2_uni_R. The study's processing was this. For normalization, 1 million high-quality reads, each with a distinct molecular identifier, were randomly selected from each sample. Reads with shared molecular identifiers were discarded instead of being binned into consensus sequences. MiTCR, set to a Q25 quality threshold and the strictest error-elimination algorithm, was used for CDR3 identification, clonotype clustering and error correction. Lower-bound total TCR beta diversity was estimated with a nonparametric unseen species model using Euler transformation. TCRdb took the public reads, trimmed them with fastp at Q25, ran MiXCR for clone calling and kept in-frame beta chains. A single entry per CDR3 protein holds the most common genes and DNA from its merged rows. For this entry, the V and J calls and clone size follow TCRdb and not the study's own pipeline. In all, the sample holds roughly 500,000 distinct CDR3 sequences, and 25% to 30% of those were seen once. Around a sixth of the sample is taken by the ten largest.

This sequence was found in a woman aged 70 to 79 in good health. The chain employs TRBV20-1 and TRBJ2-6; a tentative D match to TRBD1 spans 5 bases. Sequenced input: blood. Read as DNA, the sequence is TGCAGTGCTAGGGGGCAGGCATCCTCTGGGGCCAACGTCCTGACTTTC. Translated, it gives CSARGQASSGANVLTF.